This TCR beta chain was observed in a study of PD-1 blockade in classical Hodgkin lymphoma. V was trimmed by 7 bases and J by 2 bases, leaving 11 bases between them. This CDR3 contains 13 residues. In germline, CDR1 is MDHEN, CDR2 SYDVKM. Assay: immunoSEQ multiplex PCR; the TCRdb copy retains only in-frame clones and omits some. In the table there are around 50,000 clones, roughly 90% of which are singletons. Time point of the sample: newly diagnosed, previously untreated cHL patient sample. This clone was recorded a few times. What it binds is unknown. Study findings and constraints: TCR diversity at baseline was reported to be reduced in newly diagnosed patients relative to healthy donors.

The V and J genes are TRBV28 and TRBJ1-2; a weak D match, TRBD1 (5 bases). The sequenced sample was peripheral blood mononuclear cells (PBMCs). The receptor was derived from a human donor with classical Hodgkin lymphoma. CDR3 bases: TGTGCCAGCACCTTTTCAGGGAACTATGGCTACACCTTC. Translated, it gives CASTFSGNYGYTF.